What follows are 6 T cell receptor beta chains derived from one specimen sequenced in a study of preoperative IRX-2 immunotherapy in early breast cancer. The data were produced by immunoSEQ multiplex PCR, yet TCRdb's version contains in-frame clones alone and is incomplete. Counted here are more than 20,000 clones, roughly 77% occurring once; the ten biggest clones make up less than 1.5%. Treatment specified: preoperative locoregional IRX-2 cytokine immunotherapy. Sample: lymph node tissue, taken after IRX-2 immunotherapy. These receptors were obtained from a human donor with breast cancer.

The chain couples TRBV19 to TRBJ1-5; D may be TRBD1 (5 bases). The V gene's germline CDR1 is LNHDA and CDR2 SQIVND (reference sequence). V was pared by 0 bases and J by 9 bases, with 9 bases between. This CDR3 has 13 amino acids. The CDR3 nucleotides read TGTGCCAGTAGTATAGACAGGGAAACGCCCCAGCATTTT. It encodes CASSIDRETPQHF.

The CDR3 bases are TGTGCCACCAGCAGAGATCGCGGCCCCACTAGAGATACGCAGTATTTT. As protein: CATSRDRGPTRDTQYF. The rearrangement uses TRBV15 and TRBJ2-3; a possible D gene is TRBD2 (5 bases). Germline CDR1 and CDR2: LNHNV and YYDKDF (reference sequence). V was cut by 0 bases and J by 5 bases, with 15 bases left in between. The CDR3 runs to 16 residues.

The chain uses TRBV11-3 and TRBJ1-1; D remains ambiguous. Between the trimmed V and J ends, which lost 1 base and 1 base, there was a span of 7 bases. The CDR3 contains 14 residues. Germline CDR1 reads SGHNT; CDR2 reads YENEEA. The CDR3 sequence is CASSLGRGNTEAFF. The CDR3 DNA sequence: TGTGCCAGCAGCTTAGGGCGGGGGAACACTGAAGCTTTCTTT.

This rearrangement joins TRBV15 to TRBJ2-7; 7 bases are shared with TRBD1. CDR1 is LNHNV, CDR2 YYDKDF, per germline (reference sequence). The length of the CDR3 is 14 residues. Losses at the gene ends were 1 base for V and 3 bases for J; bases not matched to a gene: 3. CDR3 DNA sequence: TGTGCCACCAGCAGAGCTCGGACAGGCTACGAGCAGTACTTC. Protein product: CATSRARTGYEQYF.

This chain uses TRBV18 with TRBJ2-1; D is perhaps TRBD1 or TRBD2 (6 bases each). The CDR3 has 17 residues. V dropped 1 base and J dropped 7 bases, with 20 bases sitting between them. Germline loops: CDR1 KGHSH, CDR2 LQKENI. The CDR3 loop is CASSPRVQGLGGNEQFF. Written as DNA, the CDR3 is TGTGCCAGCTCACCACGGGTTCAGGGGCTAGGAGGGAATGAGCAGTTCTTC. Using reference TRBV18 and TRBJ2-1 for the parts outside the CDR3, the full variable domain is NAGVMQNPRHLVRRRGQEARLRCSPMKGHSHVYWYRQLPEEGLKFMVYLQKENIIDESGMPKERFSAEFPKEGPSILRIQQVVRGDSAAYFCASSPRVQGLGGNEQFFGPGTRLTVL.

The chain carries TRBV28 and TRBJ2-2; D is possibly TRBD1 (6 bases). Germline CDR1 reads MDHEN; CDR2 reads SYDVKM. V was clipped by 8 bases and J by 5 bases, with 18 bases between them. The CDR3 extends over 15 amino acids. The CDR3 DNA is TGTGCCAGCTTTGGGGGCTCCGGTGGGACCGGGGAGCTGTTTTTT. Its translation: CASFGGSGGTGELFF.